This is a list of T cell receptor beta chains from one sample in a study of blood T cell repertoires in COVID-19. TCRdb's copy holds only in-frame clones and misses some; the assay was immunoSEQ multiplex PCR. The table lists about 50,000 clones, roughly nine tenths of them singletons. Sequenced: peripheral blood. These receptors all come from a human donor in a cohort sampled during active COVID-19. CDR3s include the opening cysteine and the closing phenylalanine or tryptophan. A D gene is named only where the DNA matches it firmly. Clone size is given for some rows only: seen once, a few or many times, or a class if the clone is expanded.

D gene: TRBD2; V gene: TRBV7-9; clone size: NA; J gene: TRBJ2-1; CDR3 protein: CASSLMNRGGNEQFF; CDR3 DNA: TGTGCCAGCAGCTTAATGAACCGGGGGGGAAATGAGCAGTTCTTC
D gene: TRBD1; V gene: TRBV19; clone size: NA; J gene: TRBJ2-3; CDR3 protein: CASSSGTGSTDTQYF; CDR3 DNA: TGTGCCAGTAGTTCGGGGACAGGGAGCACAGATACGCAGTATTTT
D gene: TRBD2; V gene: TRBV3-1/TRBV3-2; clone size: once; J gene: TRBJ2-3; CDR3 protein: CASLPSREKNTDTQYF; CDR3 DNA: TGTGCCAGCCTACCCTCGCGGGAGAAGAACACAGATACGCAGTATTTT
D gene: NA; V gene: TRBV20-1; clone size: NA; J gene: TRBJ2-7; CDR3 protein: CSAVSSYEQYF; CDR3 DNA: TGCAGTGCTGTCAGTTCCTACGAGCAGTACTTC
D gene: TRBD1; V gene: TRBV19; clone size: once; J gene: TRBJ1-5; CDR3 protein: CASKDRTINQPQHF; CDR3 DNA: TGTGCCAGTAAGGACAGGACGATCAATCAGCCCCAGCATTTT
D gene: TRBD1; V gene: TRBV7-6; clone size: once; J gene: TRBJ2-5; CDR3 protein: CASSSIQGNQETQYF; CDR3 DNA: TGTGCCAGCAGCTCGATACAGGGGAACCAAGAGACCCAGTACTTC
D gene: TRBD2; V gene: TRBV9; clone size: NA; J gene: TRBJ2-3; CDR3 protein: CASSVEASGGAGTDTQYF; CDR3 DNA: TGTGCCAGCAGCGTAGAGGCTAGCGGGGGGGCCGGCACAGATACGCAGTATTTT
D gene: TRBD1; V gene: TRBV6-4; clone size: NA; J gene: TRBJ2-5; CDR3 protein: CAGQAPWTGPRREETQYF; CDR3 DNA: TGTGCCGGGCAGGCCCCCTGGACAGGCCCACGTCGAGAAGAGACCCAGTACTTC
D gene: TRBD2; V gene: TRBV4-1; clone size: NA; J gene: TRBJ2-5; CDR3 protein: CASSQDGTSGGQETQYF; CDR3 DNA: TGCGCCAGCAGCCAAGACGGGACTAGCGGAGGGCAAGAGACCCAGTACTTC
D gene: NA; V gene: TRBV24-1; clone size: NA; J gene: TRBJ2-6; CDR3 protein: CATSVGGHSGANVLTF; CDR3 DNA: TGTGCCACCAGTGTGGGGGGGCACTCTGGGGCCAACGTCCTGACTTTC
D gene: NA; V gene: TRBV19; clone size: NA; J gene: TRBJ1-1; CDR3 protein: CASSGTLNTEAFF; CDR3 DNA: TGTGCCAGTAGCGGGACTCTGAACACTGAAGCTTTCTTT
D gene: TRBD1; V gene: TRBV18; clone size: once; J gene: TRBJ1-5; CDR3 protein: CASSKGVTGEGQPQHF; CDR3 DNA: TGTGCCAGCTCAAAAGGGGTTACAGGGGAAGGTCAGCCCCAGCATTTT
D gene: TRBD2; V gene: TRBV10-1; clone size: NA; J gene: TRBJ2-1; CDR3 protein: CASGGGSYNEQFF; CDR3 DNA: TGCGCCAGCGGGGGGGGCTCCTACAATGAGCAGTTCTTC
D gene: NA; V gene: TRBV6-5; clone size: NA; J gene: TRBJ2-7; CDR3 protein: CASSRRGFGYEQYF; CDR3 DNA: TGTGCCAGCAGTCGCAGAGGGTTTGGATACGAGCAGTACTTC
D gene: NA; V gene: TRBV7-9; clone size: few; J gene: TRBJ1-2; CDR3 protein: CASSPLPGSGYTF; CDR3 DNA: TGTGCCAGCAGCCCCTTGCCCGGGTCTGGCTACACCTTC
D gene: NA; V gene: TRBV5-8; clone size: NA; J gene: TRBJ1-2; CDR3 protein: CASSQEVKSNYGYTF; CDR3 DNA: TGTGCCAGCAGCCAGGAGGTCAAATCCAACTATGGCTACACCTTC
D gene: TRBD1; V gene: TRBV19; clone size: NA; J gene: TRBJ1-5; CDR3 protein: CASSSRTGGSNQPQHF; CDR3 DNA: TGTGCCAGTAGTTCTCGGACAGGGGGGAGCAATCAGCCCCAGCATTTT
D gene: TRBD2; V gene: TRBV30; clone size: once; J gene: TRBJ2-4; CDR3 protein: CASRLAGIQNIQYF; CDR3 DNA: TGTGCCTCGAGACTAGCGGGGATACAAAACATTCAGTACTTC
D gene: NA; V gene: TRBV7-2; clone size: NA; J gene: TRBJ2-5; CDR3 protein: CASSPEVRGIQETQYF; CDR3 DNA: TGTGCCAGCAGCCCTGAAGTTCGGGGAATACAAGAGACCCAGTACTTC
D gene: TRBD1; V gene: TRBV7-9; clone size: NA; J gene: TRBJ2-6; CDR3 protein: CASSLLTGANALTF; CDR3 DNA: TGTGCCAGCAGCTTATTGACAGGGGCCAACGCCCTGACTTTC
D gene: TRBD1; V gene: TRBV7-6; clone size: NA; J gene: TRBJ1-4; CDR3 protein: CASSLEQGKYEKLFF; CDR3 DNA: TGTGCCAGCAGCTTAGAACAGGGGAAGTACGAAAAACTGTTTTTT
D gene: NA; V gene: TRBV7-6; clone size: NA; J gene: TRBJ2-5; CDR3 protein: CASSLINGGETQYF; CDR3 DNA: TGTGCCAGCAGCTTAATAAACGGGGGTGAGACCCAGTACTTC
D gene: NA; V gene: TRBV6-4; clone size: NA; J gene: TRBJ2-3; CDR3 protein: CASENRRNDTQYF; CDR3 DNA: TGTGCCAGCGAGAATAGGAGGAACGATACGCAGTATTTT
D gene: NA; V gene: TRBV5-1; clone size: NA; J gene: TRBJ2-7; CDR3 protein: CASSSVLISSYEQYF; CDR3 DNA: TGCGCCAGCAGCTCAGTTCTTATCAGCTCCTACGAGCAGTACTTC
D gene: NA; V gene: TRBV6-6; clone size: NA; J gene: TRBJ2-5; CDR3 protein: CASRPVQETQYF; CDR3 DNA: TGTGCCAGCAGACCAGTCCAAGAGACCCAGTACTTC
D gene: NA; V gene: TRBV6-6; clone size: NA; J gene: TRBJ1-5; CDR3 protein: CASSIRMGRTQHF; CDR3 DNA: TGTGCCAGCAGCATCAGAATGGGGAGGACCCAGCATTTT